Included here is one TCR beta chain sequence, with context. The specificity of this receptor is unknown. No qualities accompany the bases; no much larger clone lies one base away. Receptor libraries were prepared by the immunoSEQ multiplex PCR assay. TCRdb limited this immuneACCESS table to in-frame rearrangements with V and J called. A share of clones is missing; checked studies link under half to unresolved V genes, and the rest is unexplained. Counted in this sample were 500,000 to 550,000 clones; approximately 80% of them appeared once. The ten most abundant clones make up approximately 0.013% of the sample. The record originates from a study of shared T cell receptors in the human thymus (dated by TCRdb to the early 2020s). Looking at the study overall: The study examined how self-reactive, shared T-cell receptor alpha chains are generated in the human thymus.

The CDR3 contains 16 residues, cysteine and phenylalanine counted. Only CDR3 DNA is held: 48 bases, read in frame from base 1. The same specimen was also included in a second study, on human thymus T cells. As the second study states: In Finland, the donors were immunologically healthy infants who were having open corrective cardiac surgery for congenital heart defects. Thymus tissue was collected as surgical resects that were removed during corrective cardiac surgery. V and J gene segment usage appeared biased in both thymic and peripheral blood repertoires. Highly overlapping thymic TCR repertoires among unrelated individuals were reported in the related research. The study described the TCR alpha and beta repertoires in about eight infant thymus samples and a few matching peripheral blood samples. Donor ages ranged from roughly 6 to 250 days, and the cohort comprised about 6 male and a couple of female infants. Thymocytes were released mechanically from tissue and stored at -70 °C as pellets of roughly 9.5-31 million cells. A QIAsymphony instrument was used to extract genomic DNA from frozen cell pellets. Using the immunoSEQ multiplex PCR assay, the TCRB and TCRAD loci were amplified from a standardized quantity of quality-controlled genomic DNA. The amplicons spanned the V(D)J region and were long enough to cover the CDR3 and allow V and J genes to be identified. Through the commercial immunoSEQ service, the amplicons were sequenced on an Illumina platform. Primer bias and sequencing errors were corrected as previously described, and TCRAD and TCRB definitions were based on the IMGT database. The repertoires were analysed using immunoSEQ Analyzer 3.0 and VDJTools for basic statistics, V/J segment usage, diversity estimates, rarefaction and pairwise overlap. Diversity was estimated using the Chao1, ChaoE, Efron-Thisted, Shannon and inverse Simpson indices, and was also estimated on datasets down-sampled to the size of the smallest sample. Repertoire overlap used strict matching of CDR3 nucleotide sequence, V gene and J gene, with Jaccard-based multidimensional scaling clustering. On average, thymus samples yielded roughly 770,000 unique TCRB clonotypes, whereas blood samples yielded some 92,000.

What was sequenced was thymocytes. Rearrangement joined TRBV21-1 to TRBJ1-1. TRBV21-1 counts as a pseudogene. This clonotype was sampled from a boy in the first two years of life with a congenital heart defect. Donor details come from another sample of the same person, matched by shared clones. The CDR3 has the sequence CASSKMFVRLDTEAFF. The sequenced DNA is TGTGCCAGCAGCAAAATGTTTGTCAGACTGGACACTGAAGCTTTCTTT.